This T cell receptor beta chain appears in the sequencing data of a study of cytomegalovirus exposure and HLA in healthy donors. General study findings and limits: A cluster of highly shared sequence variants was likely a sequencing artifact. Later analysis demonstrated an association between a missense DCLRE1C variant and TCR beta V- and J-gene trimming.

This clone was detected only a few times. Its antigen is currently unknown. Researchers ran the PCR with 60 Vbeta and 13 Jbeta primers. The protocol was immunoSEQ multiplex PCR, while the TCRdb copy is restricted to in-frame clones and leaves out a portion. Here the sample spans 90,000 to 100,000 clones, 77% being singletons. This receptor was taken from a female donor in good health and CMV-seronegative. Sequencing was done on a sample of PBMCs.

CDR3 residues: CASSLEWTSGAYTDTQYF. The CDR3 nucleotides read TGTGCCAGCAGCTTAGAGTGGACTAGCGGGGCTTACACAGATACGCAGTATTTT. This rearrangement joins TRBV7-8 to TRBJ2-3; 12 nucleotides match TRBD2. From germline, CDR1 is SGHVS and CDR2 FQNEAQ. V lost 1 base and J lost 2; bases outside the gene matches: 7. The CDR3 consists of 18 residues. Variable domain in full (rest from reference TRBV7-8 and TRBJ2-3): GAGVSQSPRYKVAKRGQDVALRCDPISGHVSLFWYQQALGQGPEFLTYFQNEAQLDKSGLPSDRFFAERPEGSVSTLKIQRTQQEDSAVYLCASSLEWTSGAYTDTQYFGPGTRLTVL.